This entry lists 29 T cell receptor beta chains sequenced from one sample in a study of blood T cell repertoires in COVID-19. Sequencing used immunoSEQ multiplex PCR; TCRdb keeps in-frame clones, though not all of them. The table lists 150,000 to 200,000 clones, about 80% of them singletons. Material: PBMCs or T cells enriched from blood (not recorded which). Source of these receptors: a man aged 50 to 60 who had recovered from COVID-19.

This rearrangement joins TRBV7-9 to TRBJ1-2; 9 nucleotides align to TRBD1. J lost 4 bases, V lost 6 bases, and 6 bases had no gene match. The CDR3 is made up of 14 amino acids. Germline CDR1 and CDR2: SEHNR and FQNEAQ (reference sequence). The CDR3 protein is CASRPGTGSYGYTF. CDR3 in DNA: TGTGCCAGCAGGCCCGGGACAGGGAGCTATGGCTACACCTTC.

V usage is TRBV19 and J usage is TRBJ2-3, with D tentatively TRBD1 (6 bases). V gave up 7 bases and J gave up 0 bases, with 14 bases separating them. In germline, CDR1 is LNHDA, CDR2 SQIVND (reference sequence). There are 15 residues in the CDR3. This CDR3 is CASKGQGPSTDTQYF. CDR3 bases: TGTGCCAGTAAGGGGCAGGGGCCTAGCACAGATACGCAGTATTTT.

This chain connects TRBV29-1 to TRBJ1-2; 7 bases align to TRBD1. The V and J ends lost 6 bases and 7 bases, in that order; junction bases with no gene match: 14. CDR3 length: 14 amino acids. CDR1 and CDR2 from the germline V gene are SQVTM and ANQGSEA. The CDR3 reads CSVGGGRGNLGYTF. The CDR3 region has the DNA TGCAGCGTCGGGGGAGGCAGGGGGAATCTTGGCTACACCTTC.

This clone was found once. The CDR3 loop reads CASSFVGGTNYGYTF. The CDR3 DNA follows: TGTGCCAGCAGTTTTGTAGGAGGGACTAACTATGGCTACACCTTC. The V gene is TRBV27, the J gene TRBJ1-2; no reliable D call. V lost 3 bases and J 0 bases, leaving 11 bases between the germline ends. Germline CDR1 MNHEY, CDR2 SMNVEV (reference sequence). This CDR3 has 15 amino acids.

The chain carries TRBV5-1 and TRBJ2-7, with a possible D match to TRBD1 (6 bases). V was shortened by 4 bases and J by 2 bases, with 16 bases between the two germline ends. Germline-derived CDR1 and CDR2 are SGHRS and YFSETQ. This CDR3 has 15 amino acids. CDR3 sequence (DNA): TGCGCCAGCAGCCTACAGGGTCTGGGGGCCTACGAGCAGTACTTC. It is translated as CASSLQGLGAYEQYF.

This chain connects TRBV5-1 to TRBJ2-3; the match to TRBD2 covers 7 bases. This CDR3 region has 14 residues. Per the germline V gene, CDR1 is SGHRS and CDR2 is YFSETQ. V trimming: 1 base; J trimming: 4 bases; junction bases outside the gene matches: 3. The CDR3 nucleotides read TGCGCCAGCAGCTTGACTAGCGCGCCAGATACGCAGTATTTT. Its protein is CASSLTSAPDTQYF.

CDR3 coding DNA: TGTGCCAGCAGCCCATCGGGGGGCGAGCAGTACTTC. Its protein is CASSPSGGEQYF. The chain joins TRBV14 to TRBJ2-7; the match to TRBD2 covers 7 bases. The CDR3 contains 12 residues. Trimming at V came to 4 bases and at J to 6 bases, leaving 3 bases not matched to a gene. The V gene's germline CDR1 is SGHDN and CDR2 FVKESK.

The J gene is TRBJ2-2, the V gene TRBV6-5; 7 nucleotides line up with TRBD2. In germline, CDR1 is MNHEY, CDR2 SVGAGI. CDR3 length: 15 amino acids. V was clipped by 6 bases and J by 1 base; unmatched bases: 5. CDR3 in amino acids: CASSPGGRNTGELFF. The CDR3 DNA reads as TGTGCCAGCAGCCCGGGGGGAAGGAACACCGGGGAGCTGTTTTTT.

The chain has TRBV3-1 (or the pseudogene TRBV3-2) and TRBJ2-5; TRBD1 aligns across 10 bases. CDR1 is LGHDT, CDR2 YNNKEL, per germline (reference sequence). The CDR3 covers 17 residues. V lost 4 bases, J lost 2 bases, and 10 bases stayed unmatched. CDR3 protein: CASSPYRGQGSQETQYF. CDR3 nucleotides: TGTGCCAGCAGCCCCTACCGGGGACAGGGGTCACAAGAGACCCAGTACTTC.

This clone was recorded only once. This chain uses TRBV6-5 with TRBJ1-5, with D perhaps matching TRBD1 (6 bases). This CDR3 is built from 12 residues. The germline V gene has CDR1 MNHEY and CDR2 SVGAGI. V was pared by 7 bases and J by 6 bases, with 10 bases between. The CDR3, as DNA: TGTGCCAGCAAACAGGGTGGTCAGCCCCAGCATTTT. Its translation is CASKQGGQPQHF.

J is TRBJ2-2 and V is TRBV6-2 or TRBV6-3; no clear D. The V end lost 2 bases, the J end lost 6 bases, and 13 bases lay between the germline ends. Germline CDR1 MNHEY, CDR2 SVGEGT. This CDR3 has 15 residues. As DNA, the CDR3 is TGTGCCAGCAGTTACCCTATCTGGCTAGCCGGGGAGCTGTTTTTT. It yields the protein CASSYPIWLAGELFF.

The chain uses TRBV19 and TRBJ2-7, with D perhaps matching TRBD2 (6 bases). The germline V gene encodes CDR1 LNHDA and CDR2 SQIVND (reference sequence). The length of the CDR3 is 15 residues. V was clipped by 5 bases and J by 0 bases, with 14 bases between them. The CDR3 nucleotides read TGTGCCAGTAGTCCAGCAGTGGGGGGCTCCTACGAGCAGTACTTC. It codes for CASSPAVGGSYEQYF.

The rearrangement joins TRBV6-5 to TRBJ2-1; 10 bases map to TRBD1. The V gene's germline CDR1 is MNHEY and CDR2 SVGAGI. With V trimmed by 2 bases and J by 7 bases, 2 bases remained unmatched. The length of the CDR3 is 14 residues. The CDR3 sequence: CASSYGTGVNEQFF. Written as DNA, the CDR3 is TGTGCCAGCAGTTACGGGACAGGGGTTAATGAGCAGTTCTTC.

This clone was seen a few times. V and J are TRBV6-4 and TRBJ2-2, with D possibly TRBD1 on 6 matching bases. Germline-derived CDR1 and CDR2 are MRHNA and SNTAGT. V lost 9 bases to trimming and J lost 0 bases, with 14 bases between them. The CDR3 is 15 residues long. As DNA, the CDR3 is TGTGCCAGAAAAGAGGACAGAACGAACACCGGGGAGCTGTTTTTT. The encoded protein is CARKEDRTNTGELFF.

J is TRBJ1-5 and V is TRBV21-1; the D call TRBD1 from the table was never checked on the DNA. TRBV21-1 has pseudogene status. This CDR3 is 15 amino acids long. DNA for the CDR3: TGTGCCAGCACCCTAAGTCAAGGGGGCGGTCAGCCCCAGCATTTT. Protein sequence: CASTLSQGGGQPQHF.

The chain is built from TRBV6-5 and TRBJ2-7, with 8 bases aligning to TRBD2. The CDR3 length is 14 residues. Germline trimming cut 7 bases from V and 1 base from J; bases unmatched to any gene: 6. Germline values: CDR1 MNHEY, CDR2 SVGAGI. CDR3 sequence reads: CASTGGTSSYEQYF. The CDR3 coding sequence is TGTGCCAGCACGGGGGGGACTTCATCCTACGAGCAGTACTTC.

V is TRBV5-4 and J is TRBJ2-3; 7 bases are shared with TRBD2. The CDR3 runs to 16 residues. V shed 4 bases and J 4 bases; nucleotides not matched to a gene: 12. The germline V gene has CDR1 SGHNT and CDR2 YYREEE (reference sequence). The CDR3 region is CASSSAGRGNADTQYF. DNA for the CDR3: TGTGCCAGCAGCAGCGCTGGGCGGGGGAACGCAGATACGCAGTATTTT.

This chain uses TRBV5-1 with TRBJ1-3; D not resolved. V was cut by 4 bases and J by 2 bases, with 7 bases left in between. The CDR3 is made up of 13 amino acids. Germline V lookup: CDR1 SGHRS, CDR2 YFSETQ. CDR3 protein: CASSPRPGNTIYF. The CDR3 DNA sequence: TGCGCCAGCAGCCCCCGTCCTGGAAACACCATATATTTT.

The chain links TRBV28 to TRBJ2-7, with 7 bases matching TRBD2. CDR1 and CDR2 from the germline V gene are MDHEN and SYDVKM. Trimming removed 5 bases from V and 7 bases from J; junction bases left unmatched: 11. The CDR3 extends over 14 amino acids. The CDR3 protein is CASSRPSGSGEQYF. CDR3 nucleotide sequence: TGTGCCAGCAGTCGGCCTAGCGGCTCGGGAGAGCAGTACTTC.

This clone was detected only a few times. The chain links TRBV19 to TRBJ1-5, with 12 bases matching TRBD1. Germline V CDR1 and CDR2: LNHDA, SQIVND (reference sequence). V was pared by 7 bases and J by 2 bases, with 6 bases of the junction left unmatched. This CDR3 comprises 16 residues. The CDR3 here is CASKGTGGLGNQPQHF. CDR3 nucleotides: TGTGCCAGTAAGGGGACAGGGGGCTTGGGCAATCAGCCCCAGCATTTT. The variable domain in full, with the rest retrieved from reference TRBV19 and TRBJ1-5, is DGGITQSPKYLFRKEGQNVTLSCEQNLNHDAMYWYRQDPGQGLRLIYYSQIVNDFQKGDIAEGYSVSREKKESFPLTVTSAQKNPTAFYLCASKGTGGLGNQPQHFGDGTRLSIL.

The rearrangement uses TRBV6-4 and TRBJ1-3; D is ambiguous. The CDR3 is 15 residues long. The V end lost 5 bases, the J end lost 2 bases, and 13 bases lay between the germline ends. From germline, CDR1 is MRHNA and CDR2 SNTAGT. The CDR3 protein is CASSPTSLPGNTIYF. Here the CDR3 DNA reads TGTGCCAGCAGTCCGACTTCTCTTCCTGGAAACACCATATATTTT.

V is TRBV27 and J is TRBJ1-5; possible D gene TRBD1, 6 bases. The CDR3 extends over 14 amino acids. Per germline, CDR1 MNHEY and CDR2 SMNVEV (reference sequence). Trimming cost V 5 bases and J 5 bases, with 13 bases left between them. The CDR3 DNA sequence: TGTGCCAGCAGTAGGATGGCAGGGGATCAGCCCCAGCATTTT. Translation: CASSRMAGDQPQHF.

The chain couples TRBV10-3 to TRBJ2-1; 12 bases are shared with TRBD2. The CDR3 is made up of 16 amino acids. Trimming at V came to 3 bases and at J to 10 bases, leaving 10 bases not matched to a gene. Germline V lookup: CDR1 ENHRY, CDR2 SYGVKD. The CDR3 nucleotides are TGTGCCATCAGTGATCAGACTAGCGGGAGTAAAGGGGAGCAGTTCTTC. Amino acid sequence: CAISDQTSGSKGEQFF.

V is TRBV18 and J is TRBJ1-5; weak D call: TRBD1 (5 bases). CDR1 and CDR2 from the germline V gene are KGHSH and LQKENI. This CDR3 spans 18 amino acids. The ends were cut back, 6 bases at V and 0 bases at J, with 21 bases in the middle. The CDR3 bases are TGTGCCAGCTCGGCCGGGACTAGCGGGGACTATAGCAATCAGCCCCAGCATTTT. Translating gives CASSAGTSGDYSNQPQHF.

The chain has TRBV27 and TRBJ1-1, with D possibly matching TRBD1 (5 bases). Per germline, CDR1 MNHEY and CDR2 SMNVEV (reference sequence). This CDR3 spans 15 amino acids. The V gene lost 6 bases and the J gene lost 1 base, with 15 bases spanning the gap. CDR3 loop: CASSLGQIWNTEAFF. The DNA for the CDR3 is TGTGCCAGCAGCCTGGGGCAAATTTGGAACACTGAAGCTTTCTTT.

V and J are TRBV6-5 and TRBJ1-2, with 12 bases aligning to TRBD1. Germline V gene lookup returns CDR1 MNHEY and CDR2 SVGAGI. The ends lost 2 bases at V and 7 bases at J; junction bases unmatched: 8. The CDR3 covers 16 residues. The CDR3 nucleotides read TGTGCCAGCAGTTACATCCGGGACAGGGGGCGGGGTGGCTACACCTTC. This encodes CASSYIRDRGRGGYTF.

The V and J genes are TRBV5-1 and TRBJ2-7; 12 positions agree with TRBD2. The V gene's germline CDR1 is SGHRS and CDR2 YFSETQ. The CDR3 runs to 15 residues. V lost 0 bases and J lost 4; bases outside the gene matches: 2. CDR3 amino acids: CASSLELAGGYEQYF. In DNA form, the CDR3 reads TGCGCCAGCAGCTTGGAGCTAGCGGGAGGGTACGAGCAGTACTTC.

The rearrangement links TRBV7-2 to TRBJ2-3; 10 positions agree with TRBD1. Germline CDR1 reads SGHTA; CDR2 reads FQGNSA. With V trimmed by 5 bases and J by 2 bases, 1 base remained unmatched. The CDR3 length is 14 residues. The CDR3 bases are TGTGCCAGCAGCAGACAGGGGGCCACAGATACGCAGTATTTT. It encodes CASSRQGATDTQYF.

V usage is TRBV30 and J usage is TRBJ1-6; the D is unclear. CDR1 is GTSNPN, CDR2 SVGIG, per germline (reference sequence). The V end lost 2 bases, the J end lost 0 bases, and 8 bases lay between the germline ends. This CDR3 region has 15 residues. The CDR3 protein is CAWSPGYSYNSPLHF. CDR3 coding DNA: TGTGCCTGGAGTCCCGGGTACTCCTATAATTCACCCCTCCACTTT. Full variable domain (remainder filled in from reference TRBV30 and TRBJ1-6): SQTIHQWPATLVQPVGSPLSLECTVEGTSNPNLYWYRQAAGRGLQLLFYSVGIGQISSEVPQNLSASRPQDRQFILSSKKLLLSDSGFYLCAWSPGYSYNSPLHFGNGTRLTVT.